These 22 T cell receptor beta chains came from one sample sequenced in a study of molecular identifiers for immune sequencing clone quantification. TCRdb used MiXCR to reprocess the PCR reads, holding one entry per CDR3 protein. The top ten clones hold about 0.84% of a sample with some 590,000 distinct CDR3 sequences, roughly 27% of them seen once. Sequenced input: naive CD8+ T cells from blood, with Jurkat cell RNA spiked in. The sample's subset: FACS-sorted CD8+CD4-CCR7+CD45RA+ naive T cells. Source of these receptors: a human donor in good health. Some libraries in this study had Jurkat cell RNA spiked in.

The sample holds a few counts of this clonotype. The chain carries TRBV6-5 and TRBJ2-1, with 7 nucleotides matching TRBD2. The junction had 8 bases not matched to a gene; V was cut back by 2 bases and J by 1 base. The CDR3 length is 17 residues. The V gene's germline CDR1 is MNHEY and CDR2 SVGAGI. CDR3 amino acids: CASSYGTKAGSYNEQFF. CDR3 nucleotide sequence: TGTGCCAGCAGTTACGGAACAAAAGCGGGGTCCTACAATGAGCAGTTCTTC.

The chain is built from TRBV6-1 and TRBJ2-1; 10 nucleotides agree with TRBD2. With V trimmed by 2 bases and J by 7 bases, 5 bases remained unmatched. The CDR3 totals 15 residues. The V gene's germline CDR1 is MNHNS and CDR2 SASEGT. The CDR3 DNA reads as TGTGCCAGCAGTGAAAGCGGGGGGGCCTTTAATGAGCAGTTCTTC. This translates into CASSESGGAFNEQFF.

About this clonotype: At one of its ends the junction is not consistent with the germline gene, which may arise from a read error. The rearrangement links TRBV20-1 to TRBJ2-7, with D unclear. The CDR3 is 14 residues long. Germline V gene data show CDR1 as DFQATT and CDR2 as SNEGSKA (reference sequence). The CDR3, as DNA: TGCAGTGCTAGAGAGGTGACTGGCTCCCACGAGCAGTACTTC. Translating gives CSAREVTGSHEQYF.

Ten or more counts support this clonotype. V usage is TRBV20-1 and J usage is TRBJ2-3; 11 bases fit TRBD2. The CDR3 has 17 residues. V shed 5 bases and J 2 bases; nucleotides not matched to a gene: 12. CDR1 DFQATT and CDR2 SNEGSKA come from the germline V gene (reference sequence). In DNA, the CDR3 is TGCAGTGCTCAATTAGCGGGAGGGCTCCGGCTCACAGATACGCAGTATTTT. Amino acid sequence: CSAQLAGGLRLTDTQYF.

Concerning this clonotype itself: A much larger clone differs by one base, so this may be a read error. This chain uses TRBV4-3 with TRBJ2-7; no reliable D call. Per germline, CDR1 LGHNA and CDR2 YSLEER. With 0 bases removed from V and 5 bases from J, the gap between germline ends came to 11 bases. The CDR3 runs 14 residues. The chain's CDR3 is CASSQEASTHEQYF. In DNA form, the CDR3 reads TGCGCCAGCAGCCAAGAGGCCAGTACCCACGAGCAGTACTTC.

The V gene is TRBV2, the J gene TRBJ2-2, with D possibly called TRBD1 or TRBD2 (5 bases each). This CDR3 comprises 12 residues. Between the trimmed V and J ends, which lost 8 bases and 4 bases, there was a span of 8 bases. Per the germline V gene, CDR1 is SNHLY and CDR2 is FYNNEI. CDR3 DNA sequence: TGTGCCAGCGGGGGAAGCACCGGGGAGCTGTTTTTT. Protein product: CASGGSTGELFF. Complete variable domain (other parts from reference TRBV2 and TRBJ2-2): EPEVTQTPSHQVTQMGQEVILRCVPISNHLYFYWYRQILGQKVEFLVSFYNNEISEKSEIFDDQFSVERPDGSNFTLKIRSTKLEDSAMYFCASGGSTGELFFGEGSRLTVL.

The CDR3 sequence: CASSLAWSGETQYF. In nucleotides, the CDR3 is TGTGCCAGCAGCTTAGCTTGGAGTGGGGAGACCCAGTACTTC. The rearrangement uses TRBV7-9 and TRBJ2-5, with D unresolved. Germline CDR1 is SEHNR and CDR2 is FQNEAQ (reference sequence). V was trimmed by 0 bases and J by 5 bases, leaving 10 bases between them. CDR3 size: 14 residues.

Regarding this clonotype: This may come from a read error, since a much larger clone is one base off. This sequence joins TRBV5-1 and TRBJ2-7; 7 nucleotides match TRBD2. V was clipped by 3 bases and J by 7 bases; unmatched bases: 13. The CDR3 is 15 amino acids. In germline, CDR1 is SGHRS, CDR2 YFSETQ. The CDR3 bases are TGCGCCAGCAGCTCCACAGTGGAGGGGAGGGGTGAGCAGTACTTC. It yields the protein CASSSTVEGRGEQYF.

Regarding this clonotype: Compared with germline, one end of the junction differs, possibly owing to a read error. The V call is TRBV29-1, the J call TRBJ2-1; D not certain. Germline loops: CDR1 SQVTM, CDR2 ANQGSEA. This CDR3 comprises 10 residues. CDR3 protein: CSAEDLDQFF. DNA of the CDR3: TGCAGCGCTGAAGATCTCGACCAGTTCTTC.

This chain uses TRBV6-5 with TRBJ1-1; no clear D. The V and J ends lost 5 bases and 4 bases respectively, with 14 bases between them. CDR1 MNHEY and CDR2 SVGAGI come from the germline V gene. The CDR3 consists of 14 residues. For the CDR3, the DNA is TGTGCCAGCAGTGGGATTGGACCGGGCACTGAAGCTTTCTTT. Amino acids: CASSGIGPGTEAFF.

A few counts support this clonotype. The V call is TRBV19, the J call TRBJ1-1, with D possibly TRBD1 on 6 matching bases. Per the germline V gene, CDR1 is LNHDA and CDR2 is SQIVND (reference sequence). The V gene lost 6 bases and the J gene lost 0 bases, with 11 bases spanning the gap. The CDR3 totals 14 residues. CDR3 nucleotides: TGTGCCAGTAGCGGGGGGCTATTGAACACTGAAGCTTTCTTT. It codes for CASSGGLLNTEAFF.

The chain employs TRBV2 and TRBJ1-3; D is unclear. CDR1 and CDR2 from the germline V gene are SNHLY and FYNNEI. The CDR3 totals 14 residues. V lost 11 bases and J lost 0, with 14 bases in between. CDR3 sequence (DNA): TGTGCCCCCCGGTCGAGTGACTCTGGAAACACCATATATTTT. This translates into CAPRSSDSGNTIYF. Full variable domain (rest looked up from reference TRBV2 and TRBJ1-3): EPEVTQTPSHQVTQMGQEVILRCVPISNHLYFYWYRQILGQKVEFLVSFYNNEISEKSEIFDDQFSVERPDGSNFTLKIRSTKLEDSAMYFCAPRSSDSGNTIYFGEGSWLTVV.

This chain connects TRBV24-1 to TRBJ2-1, with 8 positions matching TRBD1. Trimming at V came to 2 bases and at J to 8 bases, leaving 16 bases not matched to a gene. The germline CDR1 and CDR2 sequences are KGHDR and SFDVKD. This CDR3 contains 18 residues. The CDR3 spells CATSDSSGPMDRAHEQFF. CDR3 nucleotide sequence: TGTGCCACCAGTGATTCCTCTGGACCCATGGACAGGGCCCATGAGCAGTTCTTC.

This clonotype has a count of ten or more. The rearrangement joins TRBV20-1 to TRBJ1-4; no clear D. CDR1 is DFQATT, CDR2 SNEGSKA, per germline (reference sequence). The CDR3 loop spans 14 amino acids. V was pared by 2 bases and J by 4 bases, with 11 bases between. CDR3 sequence: CSARTRGVNEKLFF. The CDR3 region has the DNA TGCAGTGCTAGAACGCGTGGGGTTAATGAAAAACTGTTTTTT.

To note about this clonotype: Given a much more abundant clone one base away, this may be a read error. The J gene is TRBJ2-5, the V gene TRBV4-2; TRBD2 matches at 8 bases. Trimming at V came to 4 bases and at J to 5 bases, leaving 3 bases not matched to a gene. The length of the CDR3 is 13 residues. The V gene's germline CDR1 is LGHNA and CDR2 YNFKEQ. The CDR3 nucleotides read TGTGCCAGCAGCCCGGGGGGGCATGAGACCCAGTACTTC. Protein product: CASSPGGHETQYF.

Points on this clonotype: A junction boundary mismatches the germline segment, possibly from a read error. This chain uses TRBV19 with TRBJ1-5; D gene ambiguous. The germline CDR1 and CDR2 sequences are LNHDA and SQIVND (reference sequence). This CDR3 contains 15 residues. The CDR3 sequence is CASSMGSRSSQPQHF. The CDR3 bases are TGTGCCAGTAGTATGGGGTCGCGTAGCAGTCAGCCCCAGCATTTT.

This clonotype was counted once. A much larger clone is a single base away; this may be a read error. J is TRBJ2-5 and V is TRBV5-1, with 10 bases identical to TRBD1. J was trimmed by 4 bases and V by 2 bases; bases with no gene match: 2. Germline V CDR1 and CDR2: SGHRS, YFSETQ. This CDR3 is 14 amino acids long. CDR3 nucleotides: TGCGCCAGCAGCTTTGGACAGGGGGTAGAGACCCAGTACTTC. This gives the protein CASSFGQGVETQYF.

A word on this clonotype: A read error may account for a junction end that differs from germline. The CDR3 bases are TGTGCCAACAGCCCCGACAGGCGGCCTGACGAGCAGTACTTC. Residues: CANSPDRRPDEQYF. This rearrangement joins TRBV7-9 to TRBJ2-7; D possibly corresponds to TRBD1 (6 bases). The CDR3 runs to 14 residues. From germline, CDR1 is SEHNR and CDR2 FQNEAQ (reference sequence).

The chain has TRBV4-3 and TRBJ1-1, with D unclear. The length of the CDR3 is 13 residues. V was shortened by 4 bases and J by 0 bases, with 6 bases between the two germline ends. The germline V gene has CDR1 LGHNA and CDR2 YSLEER. CDR3 nucleotides: TGCGCCAGCAGCCCGGCCGTGAACACTGAAGCTTTCTTT. It specifies CASSPAVNTEAFF.

About this clonotype itself: This may come from a read error, since a much larger clone is one base off. No conserved phenylalanine or tryptophan is present at the end of the CDR3, so a read error is the likely explanation. The rearrangement joins TRBV29-1 to TRBJ2-7; 7 bases match TRBD1. V lost 8 bases and J lost 2; bases outside the gene matches: 6. The CDR3 runs to 12 residues. CDR1 is SQVTM and CDR2 is ANQGSEA in the germline V gene. CDR3 sequence reads: CSIRDRPYEQYS. In DNA, the CDR3 is TGCAGCATCCGGGACAGACCCTACGAGCAGTACTCC.

The chain uses TRBV4-3 and TRBJ2-7; D may match TRBD1 or TRBD2 (5 bases each). In germline, CDR1 is LGHNA, CDR2 YSLEER. Trimming stripped 0 bases from V and 5 bases from J, with 11 bases between. The CDR3 has 14 amino acids. The CDR3 is CASSQESGTNEQYF. CDR3 bases: TGCGCCAGCAGCCAAGAATCGGGGACCAACGAGCAGTACTTC.

Worth noting for this clonotype: Sequence at one end of the junction differs from germline and may be a read error. V gene TRBV28 combines with J gene TRBJ1-1, with D tentatively TRBD1 (5 bases). The CDR3 consists of 14 residues. Germline CDR1 and CDR2: MDHEN and SYDVKM. The CDR3 DNA reads as TGTGCCAGCGGTTTGCGGGGGGACTCCACTGAAGCTTTCTTT. Translation gives CASGLRGDSTEAFF.